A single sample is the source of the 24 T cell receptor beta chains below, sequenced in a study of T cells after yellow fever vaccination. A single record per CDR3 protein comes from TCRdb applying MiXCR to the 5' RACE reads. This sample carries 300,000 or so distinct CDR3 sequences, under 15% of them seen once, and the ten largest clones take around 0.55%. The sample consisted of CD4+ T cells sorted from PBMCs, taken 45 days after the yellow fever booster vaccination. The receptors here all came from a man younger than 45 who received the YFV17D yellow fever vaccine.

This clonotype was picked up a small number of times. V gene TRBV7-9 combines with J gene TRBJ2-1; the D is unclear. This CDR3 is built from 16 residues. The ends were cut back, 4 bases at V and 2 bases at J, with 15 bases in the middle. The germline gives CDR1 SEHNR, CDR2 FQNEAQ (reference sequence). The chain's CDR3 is CASSSRPAPPYNEQFF. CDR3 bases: TGTGCCAGCAGCTCTCGGCCGGCACCACCCTACAATGAGCAGTTCTTC.

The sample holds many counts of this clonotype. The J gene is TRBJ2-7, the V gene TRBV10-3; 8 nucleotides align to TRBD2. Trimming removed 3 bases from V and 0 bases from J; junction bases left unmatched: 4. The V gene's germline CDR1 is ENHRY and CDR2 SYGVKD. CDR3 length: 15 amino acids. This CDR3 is CAISDGGRSSYEQYF. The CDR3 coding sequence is TGTGCCATCAGTGACGGCGGGAGGAGCTCCTACGAGCAGTACTTC.

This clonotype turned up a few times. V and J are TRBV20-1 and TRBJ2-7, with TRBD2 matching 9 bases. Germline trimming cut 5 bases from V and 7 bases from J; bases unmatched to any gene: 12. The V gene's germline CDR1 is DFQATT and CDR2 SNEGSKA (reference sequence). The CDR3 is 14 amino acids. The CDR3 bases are TGCAGTGCTCTCAAGCGGGAGGCCTCGTCAGAGCAGTACTTC. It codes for CSALKREASSEQYF.

CDR3: CASSTQGDTEAFF. The CDR3 DNA reads TGTGCCAGCAGCACACAGGGAGACACTGAAGCTTTCTTT. The chain has TRBV11-3 and TRBJ1-1; a weak D match, TRBD1 (6 bases). Germline loops: CDR1 SGHNT, CDR2 YENEEA. The V and J ends lost 5 bases and 3 bases respectively, with 10 bases between them. The CDR3 contains 13 residues.

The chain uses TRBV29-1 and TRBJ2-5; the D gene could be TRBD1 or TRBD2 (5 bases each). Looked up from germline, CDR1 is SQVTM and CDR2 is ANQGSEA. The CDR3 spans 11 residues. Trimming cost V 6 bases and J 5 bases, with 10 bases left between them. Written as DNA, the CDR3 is TGCAGCGTAGGCGAGGGGGAGACCCAGTACTTC. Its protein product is CSVGEGETQYF.

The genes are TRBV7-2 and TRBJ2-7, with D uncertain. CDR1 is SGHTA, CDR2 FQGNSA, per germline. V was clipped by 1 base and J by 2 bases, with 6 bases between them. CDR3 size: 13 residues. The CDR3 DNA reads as TGTGCCAGCAGCTTAGGGTGGGCCTACGAGCAGTACTTC. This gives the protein CASSLGWAYEQYF.

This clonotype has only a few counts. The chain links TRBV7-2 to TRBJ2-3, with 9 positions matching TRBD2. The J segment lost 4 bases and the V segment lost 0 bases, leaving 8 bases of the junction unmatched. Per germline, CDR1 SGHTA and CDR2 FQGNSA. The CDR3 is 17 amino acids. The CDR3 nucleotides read TGTGCCAGCAGCTTAGCGGCGGGAGGGGGGAGGCCAGATACGCAGTATTTT. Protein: CASSLAAGGGRPDTQYF.

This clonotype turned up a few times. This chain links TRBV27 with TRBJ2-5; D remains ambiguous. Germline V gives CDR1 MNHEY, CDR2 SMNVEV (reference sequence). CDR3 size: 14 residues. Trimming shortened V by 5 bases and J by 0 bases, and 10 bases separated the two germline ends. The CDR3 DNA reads TGTGCCAGCAGTCATACCCTTAACCAAGAGACCCAGTACTTC. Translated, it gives CASSHTLNQETQYF.

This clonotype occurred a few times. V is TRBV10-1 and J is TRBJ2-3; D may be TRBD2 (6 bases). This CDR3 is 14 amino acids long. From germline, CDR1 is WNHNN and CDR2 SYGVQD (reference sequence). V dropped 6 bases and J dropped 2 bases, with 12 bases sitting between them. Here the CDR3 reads CASSRDSTTDTQYF. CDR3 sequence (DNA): TGCGCCAGCAGCCGGGACTCCACCACAGATACGCAGTATTTT.

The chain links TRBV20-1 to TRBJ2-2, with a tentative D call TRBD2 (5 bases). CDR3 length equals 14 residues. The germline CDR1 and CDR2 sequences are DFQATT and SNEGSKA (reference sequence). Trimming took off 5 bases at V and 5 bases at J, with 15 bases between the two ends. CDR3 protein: CSAPEDGSTGELFF. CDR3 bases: TGCAGTGCTCCGGAGGACGGGTCGACCGGGGAGCTGTTTTTT.

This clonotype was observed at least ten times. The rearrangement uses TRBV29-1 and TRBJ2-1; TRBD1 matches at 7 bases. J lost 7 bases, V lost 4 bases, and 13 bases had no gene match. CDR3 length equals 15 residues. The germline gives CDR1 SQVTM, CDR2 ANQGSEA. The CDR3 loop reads CSVGFTGATRNEQFF. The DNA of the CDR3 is TGCAGCGTTGGGTTTACAGGGGCAACAAGGAATGAGCAGTTCTTC.

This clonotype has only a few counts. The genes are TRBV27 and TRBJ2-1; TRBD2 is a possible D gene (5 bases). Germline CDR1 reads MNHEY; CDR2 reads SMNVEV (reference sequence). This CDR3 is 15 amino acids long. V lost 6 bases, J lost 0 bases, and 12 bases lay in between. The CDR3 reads CASSHEGTSYNEQFF. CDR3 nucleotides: TGTGCCAGCAGCCATGAGGGAACCTCCTACAATGAGCAGTTCTTC.

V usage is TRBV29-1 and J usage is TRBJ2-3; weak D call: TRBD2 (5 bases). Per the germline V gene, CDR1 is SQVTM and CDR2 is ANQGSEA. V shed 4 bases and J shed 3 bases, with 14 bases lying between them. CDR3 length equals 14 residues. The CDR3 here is CSVVASWRTDTQYF. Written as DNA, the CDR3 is TGCAGCGTTGTGGCTAGCTGGAGAACAGATACGCAGTATTTT.

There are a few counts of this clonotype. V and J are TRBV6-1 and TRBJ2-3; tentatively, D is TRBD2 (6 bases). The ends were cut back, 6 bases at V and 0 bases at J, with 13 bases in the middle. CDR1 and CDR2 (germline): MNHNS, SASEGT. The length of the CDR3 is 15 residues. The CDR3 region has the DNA TGTGCCAGCAGACGGGCGGGGATTAGCACAGATACGCAGTATTTT. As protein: CASRRAGISTDTQYF.

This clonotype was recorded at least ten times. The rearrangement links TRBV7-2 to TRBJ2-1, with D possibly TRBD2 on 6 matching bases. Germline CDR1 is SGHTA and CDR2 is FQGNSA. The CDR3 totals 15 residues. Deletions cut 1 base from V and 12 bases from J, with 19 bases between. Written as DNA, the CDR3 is TGTGCCAGCAGCTTAGAACCCCTCGTAGCGGAGGCGCAGTTCTTC. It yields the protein CASSLEPLVAEAQFF.

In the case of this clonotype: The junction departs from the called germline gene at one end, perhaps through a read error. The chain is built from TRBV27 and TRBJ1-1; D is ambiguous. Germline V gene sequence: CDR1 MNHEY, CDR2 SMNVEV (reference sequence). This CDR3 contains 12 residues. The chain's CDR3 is CSSSSGHTEAFF. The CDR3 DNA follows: TGTTCCAGCAGTTCGGGCCACACTGAAGCTTTCTTT.

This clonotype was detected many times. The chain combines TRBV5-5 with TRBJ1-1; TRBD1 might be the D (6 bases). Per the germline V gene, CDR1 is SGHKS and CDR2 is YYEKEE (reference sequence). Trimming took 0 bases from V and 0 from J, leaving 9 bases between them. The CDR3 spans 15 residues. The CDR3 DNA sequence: TGTGCCAGCAGCTTGGTAGGGGGAATGAACACTGAAGCTTTCTTT. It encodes CASSLVGGMNTEAFF.

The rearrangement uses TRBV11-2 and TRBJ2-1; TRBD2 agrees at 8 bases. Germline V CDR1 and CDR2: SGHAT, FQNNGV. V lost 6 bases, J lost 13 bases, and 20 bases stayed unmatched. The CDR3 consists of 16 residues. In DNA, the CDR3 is TGTGCCAGCAGACCCACACCCGGTGTCGGGAGGGCGATTCAGTTCTTC. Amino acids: CASRPTPGVGRAIQFF. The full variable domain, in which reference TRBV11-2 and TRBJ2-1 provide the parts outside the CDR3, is EAGVAQSPRYKIIEKRQSVAFWCNPISGHATLYWYQQILGQGPKLLIQFQNNGVVDDSQLPKDRFSAERLKGVDSTLKIQPAKLEDSAVYLCASRPTPGVGRAIQFFGPGTRLTVL.

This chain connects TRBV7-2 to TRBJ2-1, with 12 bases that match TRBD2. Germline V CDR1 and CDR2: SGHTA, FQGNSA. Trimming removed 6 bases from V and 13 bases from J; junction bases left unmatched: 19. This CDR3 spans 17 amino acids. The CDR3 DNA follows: TGTGCCAGCAGTCGAGAGTCGGGGACTAGCGGGTCCGGCCCCCAGTTCTTC. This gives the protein CASSRESGTSGSGPQFF.

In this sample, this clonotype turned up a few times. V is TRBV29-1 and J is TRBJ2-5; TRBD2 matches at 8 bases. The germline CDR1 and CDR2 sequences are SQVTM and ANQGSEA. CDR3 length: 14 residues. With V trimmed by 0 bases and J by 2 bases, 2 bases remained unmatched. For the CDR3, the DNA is TGCAGCGTTGAAGAGGGCGGGAGGCAAGAGACCCAGTACTTC. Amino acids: CSVEEGGRQETQYF.

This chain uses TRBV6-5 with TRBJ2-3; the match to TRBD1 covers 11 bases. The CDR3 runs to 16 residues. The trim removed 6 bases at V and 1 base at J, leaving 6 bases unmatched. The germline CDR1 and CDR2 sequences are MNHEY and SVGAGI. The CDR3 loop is CASRYPGQGGTDTQYF. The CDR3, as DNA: TGTGCCAGCAGATACCCGGGACAGGGGGGCACAGATACGCAGTATTTT.

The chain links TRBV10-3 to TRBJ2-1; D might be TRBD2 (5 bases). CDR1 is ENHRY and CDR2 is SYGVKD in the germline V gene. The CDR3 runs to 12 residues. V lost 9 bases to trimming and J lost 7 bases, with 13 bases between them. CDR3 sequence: CAMGGSRNEQFF. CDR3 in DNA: TGTGCCATGGGTGGGAGCCGGAATGAGCAGTTCTTC.

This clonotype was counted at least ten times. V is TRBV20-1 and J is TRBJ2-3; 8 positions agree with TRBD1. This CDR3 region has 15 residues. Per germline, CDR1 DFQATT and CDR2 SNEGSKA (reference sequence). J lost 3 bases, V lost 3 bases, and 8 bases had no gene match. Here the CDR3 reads CSASQGAYRTDTQYF. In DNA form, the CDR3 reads TGCAGTGCTAGCCAGGGGGCTTATAGAACAGATACGCAGTATTTT.

The DNA for the CDR3 is TGTGCCAGCAGTCCCACCCTAGCATCCTACGAGCAGTACTTC. Encoded protein: CASSPTLASYEQYF. This chain links TRBV27 with TRBJ2-7, with D tentatively TRBD2 (5 bases). The ends were cut back, 5 bases at V and 1 base at J, with 12 bases in the middle. The CDR3 spans 14 residues. Germline V gives CDR1 MNHEY, CDR2 SMNVEV (reference sequence).